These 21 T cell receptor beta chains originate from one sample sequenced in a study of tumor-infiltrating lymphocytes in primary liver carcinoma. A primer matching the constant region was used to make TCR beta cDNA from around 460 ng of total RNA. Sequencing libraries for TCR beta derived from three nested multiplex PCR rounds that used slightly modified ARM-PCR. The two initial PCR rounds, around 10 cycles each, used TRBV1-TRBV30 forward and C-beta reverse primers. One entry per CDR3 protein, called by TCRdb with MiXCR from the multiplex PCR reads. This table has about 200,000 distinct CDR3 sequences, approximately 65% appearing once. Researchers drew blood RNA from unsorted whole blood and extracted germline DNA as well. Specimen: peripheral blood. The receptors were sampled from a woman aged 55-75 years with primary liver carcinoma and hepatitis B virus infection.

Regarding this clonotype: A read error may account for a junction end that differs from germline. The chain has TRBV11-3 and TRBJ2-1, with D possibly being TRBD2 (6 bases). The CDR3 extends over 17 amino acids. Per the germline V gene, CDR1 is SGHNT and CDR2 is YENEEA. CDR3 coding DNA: TGTGCCAGCAACTTAGGCGGGGCAGGAAGCTCCTACAATGAGCGGTTCTTC. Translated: CASNLGGAGSSYNERFF. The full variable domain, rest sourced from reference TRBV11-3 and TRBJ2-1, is EAGVVQSPRYKIIEKKQPVAFWCNPISGHNTLYWYLQNLGQGPELLIRYENEEAVDDSQLPKDRFSAERLKGVDSTLKIQPAELGDSAVYLCASNLGGAGSSYNERFFGPGTRLTVL.

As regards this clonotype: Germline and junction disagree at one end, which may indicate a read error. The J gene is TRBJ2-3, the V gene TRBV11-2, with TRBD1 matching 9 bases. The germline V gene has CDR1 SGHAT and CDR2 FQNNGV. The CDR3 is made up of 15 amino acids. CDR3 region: CAGSSQGAGTDTQYF. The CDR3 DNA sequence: TGTGCCGGCAGCTCACAGGGGGCAGGCACAGATACGCAGTATTTT.

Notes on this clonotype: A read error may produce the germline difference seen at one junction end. The CDR3 sequence is CASSRSPLAGLGNEQVF. DNA for the CDR3: TGCGCCAGCAGCCGATCCCCACTAGCGGGATTGGGCAATGAGCAGGTTTTC. The chain links TRBV4-1 to TRBJ2-1; 10 bases are a match to TRBD2. CDR3 length: 17 amino acids. Germline V gene sequence: CDR1 MGHRA, CDR2 YSYEKL.

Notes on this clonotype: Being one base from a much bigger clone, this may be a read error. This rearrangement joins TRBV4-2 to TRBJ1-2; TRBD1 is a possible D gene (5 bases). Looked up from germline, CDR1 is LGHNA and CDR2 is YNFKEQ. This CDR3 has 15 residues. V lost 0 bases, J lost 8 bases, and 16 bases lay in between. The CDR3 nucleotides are TGTGCCAGCAGCCAAGATATGGGTCAGGGTTTGGGCTACACCTTC. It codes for CASSQDMGQGLGYTF.

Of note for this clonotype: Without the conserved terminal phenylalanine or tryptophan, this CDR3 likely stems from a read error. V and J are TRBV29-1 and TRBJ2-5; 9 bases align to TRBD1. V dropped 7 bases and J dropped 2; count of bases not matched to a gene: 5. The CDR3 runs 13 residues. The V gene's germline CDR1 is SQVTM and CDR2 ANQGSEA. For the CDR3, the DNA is TGCAGCGCTGACAGGGGGTCGCAAGAGACCCAGTACTTA. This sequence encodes CSADRGSQETQYL.

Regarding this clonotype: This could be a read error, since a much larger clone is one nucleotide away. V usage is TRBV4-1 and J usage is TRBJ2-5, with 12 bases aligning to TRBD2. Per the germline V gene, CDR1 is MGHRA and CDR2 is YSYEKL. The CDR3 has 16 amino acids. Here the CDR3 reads CAISHALAGGQETQYF. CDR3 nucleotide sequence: TGCGCCATCAGCCACGCTCTAGCGGGAGGGCAAGAGACCCAGTACTTC.

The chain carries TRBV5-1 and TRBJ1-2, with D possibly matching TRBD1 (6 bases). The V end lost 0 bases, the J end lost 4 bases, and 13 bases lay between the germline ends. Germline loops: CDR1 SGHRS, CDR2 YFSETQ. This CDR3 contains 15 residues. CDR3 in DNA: TGCGCCAGCAGCTTGGAGACAGGCGGTACCTATGGCTACACCTTC. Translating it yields CASSLETGGTYGYTF.

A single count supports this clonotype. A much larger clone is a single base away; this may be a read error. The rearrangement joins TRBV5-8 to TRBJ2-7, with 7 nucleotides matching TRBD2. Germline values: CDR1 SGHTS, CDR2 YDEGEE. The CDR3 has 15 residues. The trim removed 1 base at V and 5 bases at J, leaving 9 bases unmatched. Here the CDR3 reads CASSLSGGSLDEQYF. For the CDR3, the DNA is TGTGCCAGCAGCTTGTCGGGAGGATCTCTCGACGAGCAGTACTTC.

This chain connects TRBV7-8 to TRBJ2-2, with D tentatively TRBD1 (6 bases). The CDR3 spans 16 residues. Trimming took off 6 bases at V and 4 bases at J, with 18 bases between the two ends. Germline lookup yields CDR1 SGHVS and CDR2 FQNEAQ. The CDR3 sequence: CASRPGQHLPTGELFF. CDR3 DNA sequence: TGTGCCAGCAGACCTGGACAGCACCTCCCCACCGGGGAGCTGTTTTTT.

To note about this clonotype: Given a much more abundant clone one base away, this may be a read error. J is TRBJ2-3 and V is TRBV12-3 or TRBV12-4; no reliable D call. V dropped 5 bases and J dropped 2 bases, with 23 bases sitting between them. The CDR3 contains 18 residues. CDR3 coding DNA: TGTGCCAGCAGTCACGAGCTAGGATTAGTGGGCGACACAGATACGCAGTATTTT. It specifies CASSHELGLVGDTDTQYF.

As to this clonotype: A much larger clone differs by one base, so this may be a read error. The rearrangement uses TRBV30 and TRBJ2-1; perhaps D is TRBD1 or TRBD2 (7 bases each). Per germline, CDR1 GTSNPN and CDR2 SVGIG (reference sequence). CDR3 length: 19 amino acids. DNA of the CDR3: TGTGCCTGGAGTGCATCACCAGGGGGAGGGCCTAGCTCCTACAGTGAGCAGTTCTTC. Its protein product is CAWSASPGGGPSSYSEQFF.

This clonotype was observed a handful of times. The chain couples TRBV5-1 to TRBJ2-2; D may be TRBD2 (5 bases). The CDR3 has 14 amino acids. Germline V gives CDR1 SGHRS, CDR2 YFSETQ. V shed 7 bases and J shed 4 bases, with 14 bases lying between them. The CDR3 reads CASAEGGSTGELFF. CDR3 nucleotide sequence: TGCGCCAGCGCGGAAGGAGGTTCCACCGGGGAGCTGTTTTTT.

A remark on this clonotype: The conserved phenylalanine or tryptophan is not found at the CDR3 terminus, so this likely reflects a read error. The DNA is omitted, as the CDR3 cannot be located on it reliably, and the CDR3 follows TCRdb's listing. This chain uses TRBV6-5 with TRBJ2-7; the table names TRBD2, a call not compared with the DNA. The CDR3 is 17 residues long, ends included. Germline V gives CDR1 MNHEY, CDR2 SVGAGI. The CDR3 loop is CASSDGRVKASPHEQYS.

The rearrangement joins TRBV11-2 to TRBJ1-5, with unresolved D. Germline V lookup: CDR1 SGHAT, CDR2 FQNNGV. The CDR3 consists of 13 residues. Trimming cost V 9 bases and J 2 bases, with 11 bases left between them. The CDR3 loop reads CARGYDGNQPQHF. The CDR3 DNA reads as TGTGCCAGAGGCTACGATGGCAATCAGCCCCAGCATTTT. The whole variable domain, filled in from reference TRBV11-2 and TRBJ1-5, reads EAGVAQSPRYKIIEKRQSVAFWCNPISGHATLYWYQQILGQGPKLLIQFQNNGVVDDSQLPKDRFSAERLKGVDSTLKIQPAKLEDSAVYLCARGYDGNQPQHFGDGTRLSIL.

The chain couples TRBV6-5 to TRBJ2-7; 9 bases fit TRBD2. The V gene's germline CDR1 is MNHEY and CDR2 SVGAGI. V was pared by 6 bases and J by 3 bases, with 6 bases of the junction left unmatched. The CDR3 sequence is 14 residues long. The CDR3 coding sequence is TGTGCCAGCAGCGCGGCGGGAGGGTACTACGAGCAGTACTTC. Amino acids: CASSAAGGYYEQYF.

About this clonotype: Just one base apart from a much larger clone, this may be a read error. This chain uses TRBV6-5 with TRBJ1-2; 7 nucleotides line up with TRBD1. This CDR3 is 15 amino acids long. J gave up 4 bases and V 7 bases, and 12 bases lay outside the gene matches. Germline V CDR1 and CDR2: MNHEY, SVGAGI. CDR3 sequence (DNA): TGTGCCAGCAATCCCGGACAGGCCGCCCGCTATGGCTACACCTTC. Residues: CASNPGQAARYGYTF.

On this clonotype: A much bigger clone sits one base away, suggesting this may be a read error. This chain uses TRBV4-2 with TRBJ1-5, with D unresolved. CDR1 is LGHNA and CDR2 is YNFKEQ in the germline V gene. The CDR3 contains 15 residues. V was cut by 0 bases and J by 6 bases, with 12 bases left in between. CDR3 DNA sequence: TGTGCCAGCAGCCAAGATTTGGCGGGTAGTCAGCCCCAGCATTTT. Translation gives CASSQDLAGSQPQHF.

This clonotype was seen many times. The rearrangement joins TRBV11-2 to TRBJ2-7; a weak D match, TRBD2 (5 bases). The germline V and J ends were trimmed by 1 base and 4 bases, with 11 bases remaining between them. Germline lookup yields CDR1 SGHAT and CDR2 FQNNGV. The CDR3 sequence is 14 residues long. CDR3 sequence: CASSLVGLEYEQYF. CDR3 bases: TGTGCCAGCAGCTTAGTAGGACTTGAGTACGAGCAGTACTTC.

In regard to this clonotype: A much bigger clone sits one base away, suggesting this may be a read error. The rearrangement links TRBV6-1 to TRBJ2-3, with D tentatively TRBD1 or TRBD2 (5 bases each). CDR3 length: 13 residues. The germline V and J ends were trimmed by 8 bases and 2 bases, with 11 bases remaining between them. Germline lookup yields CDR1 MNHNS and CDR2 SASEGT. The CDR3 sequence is CASPRDVTDTQYF. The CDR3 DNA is TGTGCCAGCCCCAGGGACGTCACAGATACGCAGTATTTT.

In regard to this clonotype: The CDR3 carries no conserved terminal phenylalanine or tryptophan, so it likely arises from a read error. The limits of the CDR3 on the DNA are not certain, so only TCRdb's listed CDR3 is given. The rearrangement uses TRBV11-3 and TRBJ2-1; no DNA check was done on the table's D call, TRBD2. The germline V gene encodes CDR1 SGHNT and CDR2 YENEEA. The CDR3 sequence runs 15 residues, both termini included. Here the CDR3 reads CASSLLAGDCNEQSI.

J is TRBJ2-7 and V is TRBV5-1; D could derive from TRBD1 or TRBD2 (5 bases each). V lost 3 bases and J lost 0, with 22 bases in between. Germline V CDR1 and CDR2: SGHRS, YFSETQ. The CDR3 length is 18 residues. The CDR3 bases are TGCGCCAGCAGCTATTCCGGGACGTCCTCCTGGAGCTCCTACGAGCAGTACTTC. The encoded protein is CASSYSGTSSWSSYEQYF.